This T cell receptor beta chain was identified during a study of CXCR3-negative and CXCR3-positive naive CD8 T cells. General study points: Comparison of naive CXCR3-negative and CXCR3-positive cells revealed similar TRBV-TRBJ usage, while memory cells differed. CXCR3-positive naive cells had more hydrophobic TRB CDR3s than CXCR3-negative naive cells.

The TRB libraries of cDNA were built by UMI-labeled 5' RACE. TCRdb processed the 5' RACE reads again and assigns one entry to each CDR3 protein, with no DNA. This sample's clone table lists tens of thousands of distinct CDR3 sequences. As regards this clonotype: Antigen: not known.

The receptor's source is a human donor in good health. Some clones in this sample may be carry-over from other donors' samples. What was sequenced was naive CXCR3- CD8+ T cells from blood. Documented subset: CD45RO-CCR7+CD27+CD95- naive CD8+ T cells lacking CXCR3 (TNR3-).

The CDR3 loop reads CSPRRESEQFF. The V call is TRBV20-1, the J call TRBJ2-1; TCRdb names TRBD2, which stays unverified in the absence of DNA. CDR3 size: 11 residues. Germline lookup yields CDR1 DFQATT and CDR2 SNEGSKA (reference sequence).